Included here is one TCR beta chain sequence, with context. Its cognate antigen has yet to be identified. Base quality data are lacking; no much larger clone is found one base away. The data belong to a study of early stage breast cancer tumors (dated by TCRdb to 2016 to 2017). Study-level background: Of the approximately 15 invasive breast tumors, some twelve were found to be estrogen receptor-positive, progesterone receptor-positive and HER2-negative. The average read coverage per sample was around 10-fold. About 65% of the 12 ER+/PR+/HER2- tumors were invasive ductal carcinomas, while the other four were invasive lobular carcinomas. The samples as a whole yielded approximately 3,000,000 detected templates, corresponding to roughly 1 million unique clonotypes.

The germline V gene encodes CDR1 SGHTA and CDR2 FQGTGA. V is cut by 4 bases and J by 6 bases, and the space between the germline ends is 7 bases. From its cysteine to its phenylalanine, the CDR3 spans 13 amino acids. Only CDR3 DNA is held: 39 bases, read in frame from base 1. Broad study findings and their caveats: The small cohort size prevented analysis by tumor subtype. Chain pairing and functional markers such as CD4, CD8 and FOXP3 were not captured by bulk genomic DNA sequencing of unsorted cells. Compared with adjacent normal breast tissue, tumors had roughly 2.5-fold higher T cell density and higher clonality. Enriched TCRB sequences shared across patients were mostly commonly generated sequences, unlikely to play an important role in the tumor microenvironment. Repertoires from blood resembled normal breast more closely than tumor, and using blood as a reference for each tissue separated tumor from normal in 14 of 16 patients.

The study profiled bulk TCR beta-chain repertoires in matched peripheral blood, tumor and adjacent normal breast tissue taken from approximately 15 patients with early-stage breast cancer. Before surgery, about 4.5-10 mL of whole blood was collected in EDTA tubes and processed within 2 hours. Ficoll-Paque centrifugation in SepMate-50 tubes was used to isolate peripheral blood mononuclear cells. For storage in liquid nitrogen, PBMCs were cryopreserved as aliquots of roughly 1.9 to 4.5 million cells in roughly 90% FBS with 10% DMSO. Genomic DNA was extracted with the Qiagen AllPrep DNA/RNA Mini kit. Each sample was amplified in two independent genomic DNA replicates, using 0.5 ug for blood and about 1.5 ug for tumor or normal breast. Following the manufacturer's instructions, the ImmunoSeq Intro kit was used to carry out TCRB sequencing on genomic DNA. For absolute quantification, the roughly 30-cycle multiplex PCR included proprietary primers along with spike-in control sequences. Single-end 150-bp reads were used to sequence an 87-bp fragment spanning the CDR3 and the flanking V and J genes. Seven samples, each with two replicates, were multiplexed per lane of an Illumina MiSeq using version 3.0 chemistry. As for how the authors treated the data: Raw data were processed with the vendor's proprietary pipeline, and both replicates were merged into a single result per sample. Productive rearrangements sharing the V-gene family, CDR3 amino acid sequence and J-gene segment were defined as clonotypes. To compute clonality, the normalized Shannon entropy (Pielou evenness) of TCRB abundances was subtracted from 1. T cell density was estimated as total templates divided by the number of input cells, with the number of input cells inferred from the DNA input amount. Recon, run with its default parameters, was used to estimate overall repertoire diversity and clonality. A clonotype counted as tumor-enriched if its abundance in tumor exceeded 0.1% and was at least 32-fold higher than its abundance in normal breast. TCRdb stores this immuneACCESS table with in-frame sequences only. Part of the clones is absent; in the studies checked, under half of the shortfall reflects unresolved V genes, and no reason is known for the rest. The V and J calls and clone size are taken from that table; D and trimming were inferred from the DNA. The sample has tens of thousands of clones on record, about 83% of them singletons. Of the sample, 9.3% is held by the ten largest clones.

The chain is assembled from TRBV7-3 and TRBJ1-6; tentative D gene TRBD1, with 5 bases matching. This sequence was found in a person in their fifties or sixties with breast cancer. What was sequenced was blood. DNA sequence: TGTGCCAGCAGCTCCGGGGCTAATTCACCCCTCCACTTT. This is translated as CASSSGANSPLHF.